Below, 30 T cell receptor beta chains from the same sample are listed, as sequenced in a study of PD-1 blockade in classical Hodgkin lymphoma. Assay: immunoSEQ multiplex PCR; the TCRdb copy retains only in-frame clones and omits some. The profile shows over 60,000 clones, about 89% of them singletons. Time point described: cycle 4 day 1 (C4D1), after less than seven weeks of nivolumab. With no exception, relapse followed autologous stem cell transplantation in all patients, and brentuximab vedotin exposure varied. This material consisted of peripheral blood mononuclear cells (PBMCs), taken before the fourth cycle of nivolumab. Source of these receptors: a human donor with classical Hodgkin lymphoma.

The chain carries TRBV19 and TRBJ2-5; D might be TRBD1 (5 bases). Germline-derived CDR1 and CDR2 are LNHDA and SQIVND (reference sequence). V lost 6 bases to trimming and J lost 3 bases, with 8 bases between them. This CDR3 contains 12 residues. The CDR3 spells CASRKGEETQYF. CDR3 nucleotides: TGTGCCAGTAGAAAAGGGGAAGAGACCCAGTACTTC.

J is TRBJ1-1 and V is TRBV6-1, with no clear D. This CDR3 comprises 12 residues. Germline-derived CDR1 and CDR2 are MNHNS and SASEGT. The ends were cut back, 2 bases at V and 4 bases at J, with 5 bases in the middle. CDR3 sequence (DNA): TGTGCCAGCAGTGAACTTACCACTGAAGCTTTCTTT. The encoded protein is CASSELTTEAFF.

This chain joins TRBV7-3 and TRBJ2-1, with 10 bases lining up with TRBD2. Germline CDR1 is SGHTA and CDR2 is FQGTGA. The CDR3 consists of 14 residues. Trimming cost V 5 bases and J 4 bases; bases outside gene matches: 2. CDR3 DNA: TGTGCCAGCAGCATGACTAGCGGGTACAATGAGCAGTTCTTC. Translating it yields CASSMTSGYNEQFF.

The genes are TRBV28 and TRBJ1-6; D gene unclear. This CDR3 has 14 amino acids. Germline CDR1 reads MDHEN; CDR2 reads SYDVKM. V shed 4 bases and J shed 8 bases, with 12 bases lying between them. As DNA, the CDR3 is TGTGCCAGCAGTTCCCGCGCCGGGGATTCACCCCTCCACTTT. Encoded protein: CASSSRAGDSPLHF.

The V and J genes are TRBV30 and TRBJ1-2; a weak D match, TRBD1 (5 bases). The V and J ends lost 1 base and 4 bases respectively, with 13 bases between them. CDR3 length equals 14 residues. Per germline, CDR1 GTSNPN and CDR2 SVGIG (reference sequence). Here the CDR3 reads CAWSAVRAGYGYTF. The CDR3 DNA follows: TGTGCCTGGAGTGCCGTCAGGGCGGGCTATGGCTACACCTTC.

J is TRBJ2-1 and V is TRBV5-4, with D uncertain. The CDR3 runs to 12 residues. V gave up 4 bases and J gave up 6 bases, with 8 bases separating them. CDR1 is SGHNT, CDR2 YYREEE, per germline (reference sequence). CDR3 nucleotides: TGTGCCAGCAGCAGGGAACGCAATGAGCAGTTCTTC. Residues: CASSRERNEQFF.

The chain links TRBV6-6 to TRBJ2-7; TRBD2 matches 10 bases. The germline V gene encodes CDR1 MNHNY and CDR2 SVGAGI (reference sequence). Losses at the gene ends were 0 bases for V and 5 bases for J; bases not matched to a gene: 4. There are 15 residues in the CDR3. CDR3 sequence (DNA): TGTGCCAGCAGTTACTCACTAGCGGGGATGGACGAGCAGTACTTC. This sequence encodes CASSYSLAGMDEQYF.

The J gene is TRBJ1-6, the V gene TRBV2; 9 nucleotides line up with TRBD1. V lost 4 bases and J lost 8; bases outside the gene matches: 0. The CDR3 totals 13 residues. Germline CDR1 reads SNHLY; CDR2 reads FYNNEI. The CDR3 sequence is CASSGTGDSPLHF. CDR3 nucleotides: TGTGCCAGCAGTGGGACAGGGGATTCACCCCTCCACTTT.

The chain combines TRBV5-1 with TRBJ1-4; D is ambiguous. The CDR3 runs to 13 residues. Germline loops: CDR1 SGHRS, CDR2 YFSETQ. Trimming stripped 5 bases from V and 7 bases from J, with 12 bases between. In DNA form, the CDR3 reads TGCGCCAGCAGATGGGAGGGAAGTGAAAAACTGTTTTTT. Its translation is CASRWEGSEKLFF. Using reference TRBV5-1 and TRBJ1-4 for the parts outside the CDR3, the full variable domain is KAGVTQTPRYLIKTRGQQVTLSCSPISGHRSVSWYQQTPGQGLQFLFEYFSETQRNKGNFPGRFSGRQFSNSRSEMNVSTLELGDSALYLCASRWEGSEKLFFGSGTQLSVL.

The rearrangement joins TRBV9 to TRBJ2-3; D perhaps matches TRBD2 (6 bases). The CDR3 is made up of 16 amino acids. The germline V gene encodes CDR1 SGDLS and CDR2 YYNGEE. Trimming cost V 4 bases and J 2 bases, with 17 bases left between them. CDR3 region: CASSWGLRASTDTQYF. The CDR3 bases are TGTGCCAGCAGCTGGGGACTTCGAGCTTCCACAGATACGCAGTATTTT.

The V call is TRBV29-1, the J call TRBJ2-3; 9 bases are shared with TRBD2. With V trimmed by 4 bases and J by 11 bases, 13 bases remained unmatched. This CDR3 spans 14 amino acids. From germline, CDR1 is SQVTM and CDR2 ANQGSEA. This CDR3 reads CSVGPAGGPDGQYF. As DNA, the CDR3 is TGCAGCGTTGGGCCAGCGGGGGGCCCCGATGGGCAGTATTTT.

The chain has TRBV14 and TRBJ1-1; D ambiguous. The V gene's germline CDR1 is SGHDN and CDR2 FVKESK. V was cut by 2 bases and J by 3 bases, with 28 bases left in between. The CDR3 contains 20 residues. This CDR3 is CASSQMAVTSLRSKYTEAFF. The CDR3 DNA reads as TGTGCCAGCAGCCAAATGGCCGTCACATCTTTGAGGTCAAAGTACACTGAAGCTTTCTTT.

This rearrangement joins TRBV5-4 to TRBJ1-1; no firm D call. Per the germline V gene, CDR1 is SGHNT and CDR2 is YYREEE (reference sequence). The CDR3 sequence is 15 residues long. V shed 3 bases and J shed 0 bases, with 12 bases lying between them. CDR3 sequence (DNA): TGTGCCAGCAGCTGGGCTGGGATCATGAACACTGAAGCTTTCTTT. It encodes CASSWAGIMNTEAFF.

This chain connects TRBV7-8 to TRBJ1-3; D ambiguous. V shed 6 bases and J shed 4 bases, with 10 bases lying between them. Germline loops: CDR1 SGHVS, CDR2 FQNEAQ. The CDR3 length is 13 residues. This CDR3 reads CASSLPAGNTIYF. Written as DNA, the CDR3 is TGTGCCAGCAGTTTACCGGCCGGAAACACCATATATTTT.

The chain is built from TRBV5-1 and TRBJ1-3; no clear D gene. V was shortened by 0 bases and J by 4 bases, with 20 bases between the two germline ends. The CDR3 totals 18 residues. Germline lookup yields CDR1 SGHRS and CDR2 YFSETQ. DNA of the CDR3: TGCGCCAGCAGCTTGGCCCCCCTCGAAAGCTTATCCGGAAACACCATATATTTT. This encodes CASSLAPLESLSGNTIYF.

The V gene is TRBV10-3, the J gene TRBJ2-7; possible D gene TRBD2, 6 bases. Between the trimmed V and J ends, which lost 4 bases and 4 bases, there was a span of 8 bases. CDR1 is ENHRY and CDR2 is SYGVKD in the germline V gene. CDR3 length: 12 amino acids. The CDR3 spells CAISAGEYEQYF. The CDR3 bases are TGTGCCATCAGTGCGGGAGAATACGAGCAGTACTTC.

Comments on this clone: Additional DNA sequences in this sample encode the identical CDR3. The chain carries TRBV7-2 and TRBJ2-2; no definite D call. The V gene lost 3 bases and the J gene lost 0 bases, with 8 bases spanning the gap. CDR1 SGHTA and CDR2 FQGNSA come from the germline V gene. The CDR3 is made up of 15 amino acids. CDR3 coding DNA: TGTGCCAGCAGCTTGTCCGGACCGAACACCGGGGAGCTGTTTTTT. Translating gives CASSLSGPNTGELFF.

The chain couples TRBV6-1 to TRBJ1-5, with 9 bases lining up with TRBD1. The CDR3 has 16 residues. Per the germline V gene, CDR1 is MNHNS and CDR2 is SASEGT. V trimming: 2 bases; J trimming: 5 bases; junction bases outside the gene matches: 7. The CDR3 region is CASSEWTGESDQPQHF. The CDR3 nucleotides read TGTGCCAGCAGTGAATGGACAGGGGAATCGGATCAGCCCCAGCATTTT.

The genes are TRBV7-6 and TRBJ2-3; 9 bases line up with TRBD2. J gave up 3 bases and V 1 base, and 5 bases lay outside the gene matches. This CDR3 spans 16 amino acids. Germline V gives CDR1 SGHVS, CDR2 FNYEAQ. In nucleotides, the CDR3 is TGTGCCAGCAGCTTAGGTTCGGCGGGGGGGACAGATACGCAGTATTTT. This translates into CASSLGSAGGTDTQYF.

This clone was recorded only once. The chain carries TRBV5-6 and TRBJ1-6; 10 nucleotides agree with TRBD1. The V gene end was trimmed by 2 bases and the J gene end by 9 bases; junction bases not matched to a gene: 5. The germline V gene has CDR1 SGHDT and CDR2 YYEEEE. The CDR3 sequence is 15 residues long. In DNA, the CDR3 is TGTGCCAGCAGCTTCTCGGGACAGGGGACTTCACCCCTCCACTTT. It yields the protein CASSFSGQGTSPLHF.

The CDR3 region has the DNA TGTGCCAGCAGTCCCGGGAACTTGAATTCACCCCTCCACTTT. This codes for CASSPGNLNSPLHF. The chain joins TRBV27 to TRBJ1-6; D is uncertain. This CDR3 contains 14 residues. Deletions cut 5 bases from V and 7 bases from J, with 12 bases between. The germline gives CDR1 MNHEY, CDR2 SMNVEV (reference sequence).

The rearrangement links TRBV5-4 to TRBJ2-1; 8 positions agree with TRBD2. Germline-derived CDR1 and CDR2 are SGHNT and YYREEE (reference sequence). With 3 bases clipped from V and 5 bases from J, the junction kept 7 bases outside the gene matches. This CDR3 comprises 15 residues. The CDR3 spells CASSSGGALNNEQFF. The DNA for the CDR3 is TGTGCCAGCAGCTCGGGGGGGGCCCTAAACAATGAGCAGTTCTTC.

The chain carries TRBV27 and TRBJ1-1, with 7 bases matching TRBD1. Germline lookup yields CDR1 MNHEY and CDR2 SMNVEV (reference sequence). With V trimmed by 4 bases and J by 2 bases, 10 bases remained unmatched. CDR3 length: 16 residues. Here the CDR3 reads CASSSTGRLFNTEAFF. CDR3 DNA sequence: TGTGCCAGCAGTTCGACAGGGCGTCTATTTAACACTGAAGCTTTCTTT.

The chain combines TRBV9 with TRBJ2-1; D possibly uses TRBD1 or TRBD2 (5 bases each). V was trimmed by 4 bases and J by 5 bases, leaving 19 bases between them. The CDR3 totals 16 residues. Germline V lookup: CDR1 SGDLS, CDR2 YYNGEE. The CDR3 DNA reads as TGTGCCAGCAGCAATATCCGGGACGGCTTGGACAATGAGCAGTTCTTC. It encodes CASSNIRDGLDNEQFF.

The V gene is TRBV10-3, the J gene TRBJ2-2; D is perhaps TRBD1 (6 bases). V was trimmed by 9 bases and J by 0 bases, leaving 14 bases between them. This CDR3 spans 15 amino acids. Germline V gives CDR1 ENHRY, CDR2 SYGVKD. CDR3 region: CAMGEGTPNTGELFF. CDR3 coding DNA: TGTGCCATGGGGGAAGGGACACCGAACACCGGGGAGCTGTTTTTT.

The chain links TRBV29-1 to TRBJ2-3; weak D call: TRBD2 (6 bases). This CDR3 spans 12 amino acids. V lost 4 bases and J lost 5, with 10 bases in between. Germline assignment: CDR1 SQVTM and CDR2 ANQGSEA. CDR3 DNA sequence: TGCAGCGTTGTGTGGGGAGGAGATACGCAGTATTTT. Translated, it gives CSVVWGGDTQYF.

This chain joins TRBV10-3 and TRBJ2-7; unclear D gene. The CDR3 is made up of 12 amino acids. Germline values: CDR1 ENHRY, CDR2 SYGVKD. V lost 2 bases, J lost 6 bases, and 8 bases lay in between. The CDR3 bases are TGTGCCATCAGTGAGAGGCTGGTCGAGCAGTACTTC. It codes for CAISERLVEQYF.

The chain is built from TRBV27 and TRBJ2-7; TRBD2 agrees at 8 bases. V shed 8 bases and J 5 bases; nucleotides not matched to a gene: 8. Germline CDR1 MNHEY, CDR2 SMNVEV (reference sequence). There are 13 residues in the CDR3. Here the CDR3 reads CASLAGGGDEQYF. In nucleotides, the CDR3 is TGTGCCAGCTTGGCCGGGGGGGGCGACGAGCAGTACTTC.

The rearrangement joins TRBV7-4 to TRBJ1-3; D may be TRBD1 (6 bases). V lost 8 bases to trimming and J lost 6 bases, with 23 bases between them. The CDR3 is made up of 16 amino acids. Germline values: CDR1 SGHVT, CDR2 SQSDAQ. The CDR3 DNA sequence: TGTGCCAGCCTTAATACCGAACAGGGAAAAGTAAACACCATATATTTT. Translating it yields CASLNTEQGKVNTIYF.

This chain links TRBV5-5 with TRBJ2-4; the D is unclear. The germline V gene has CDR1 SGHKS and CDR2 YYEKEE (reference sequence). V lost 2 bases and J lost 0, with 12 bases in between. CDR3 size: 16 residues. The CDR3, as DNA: TGTGCCAGCAGCTTAGGTGGATACCTAGCCAAAAACATTCAGTACTTC. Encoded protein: CASSLGGYLAKNIQYF.